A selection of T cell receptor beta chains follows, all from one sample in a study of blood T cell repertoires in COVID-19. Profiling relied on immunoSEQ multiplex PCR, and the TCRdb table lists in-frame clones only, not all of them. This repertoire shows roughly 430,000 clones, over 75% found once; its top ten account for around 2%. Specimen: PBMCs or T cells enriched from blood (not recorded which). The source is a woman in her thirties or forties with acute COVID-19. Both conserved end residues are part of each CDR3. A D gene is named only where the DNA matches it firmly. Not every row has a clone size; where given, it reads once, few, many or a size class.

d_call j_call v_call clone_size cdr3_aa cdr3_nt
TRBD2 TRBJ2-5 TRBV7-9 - CASSRVWRGVKETQYF TGTGCCAGCAGCCGGGTCTGGCGGGGGGTGAAAGAGACCCAGTACTTC
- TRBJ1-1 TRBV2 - CASSEHVSGLGTEAFF TGTGCCAGCAGTGAACACGTTTCAGGGTTGGGCACTGAAGCTTTCTTT
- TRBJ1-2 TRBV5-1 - CASSLEQAYGYTF TGCGCCAGCAGCTTGGAACAGGCCTATGGCTACACCTTC
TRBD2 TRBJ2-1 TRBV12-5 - CASGYIAGAYNEQFF TGTGCTAGTGGTTACATAGCGGGGGCTTACAATGAGCAGTTCTTC
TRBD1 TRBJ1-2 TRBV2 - CASMVRGQEYGYTF TGTGCCAGCATGGTCCGGGGACAGGAGTACGGCTACACCTTC
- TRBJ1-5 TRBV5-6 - CASSGNQGQPQHF TGTGCCAGCAGCGGAAACCAGGGGCAGCCCCAGCATTTT
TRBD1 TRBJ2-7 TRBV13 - CASSFAGQGSYEQYF TGTGCCAGCAGCTTTGCGGGACAGGGCTCCTACGAGCAGTACTTC
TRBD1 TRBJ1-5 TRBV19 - CASSIASTGWDQPQHF TGTGCCAGTAGTATAGCCTCGACAGGGTGGGATCAGCCCCAGCATTTT
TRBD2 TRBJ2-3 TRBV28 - CASSLSVGGITDTQYF TGTGCCAGCAGTTTATCGGTGGGGGGGATCACAGATACGCAGTATTTT
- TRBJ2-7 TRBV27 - CASSFRGTYEQYF TGTGCCAGCAGTTTTAGGGGTACCTACGAGCAGTACTTC
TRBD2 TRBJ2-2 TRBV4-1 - CASSQRFGGSTGELFF TGCGCCAGCAGCCAAAGGTTCGGGGGGAGCACCGGGGAGCTGTTTTTT
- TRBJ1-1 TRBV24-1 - CATSNIRGTEAFF TGTGCCACCAGTAATATCAGGGGCACTGAAGCTTTCTTT
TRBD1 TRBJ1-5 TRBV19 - CASSGQGRNQPQHF TGTGCCAGTAGTGGACAGGGACGGAATCAGCCCCAGCATTTT
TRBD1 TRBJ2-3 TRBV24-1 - CATSDLGTVYTDTQYF TGTGCCACCAGTGACCTGGGGACAGTCTACACAGATACGCAGTATTTT
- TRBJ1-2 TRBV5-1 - CASSLSVVTANSYGYTF TGCGCCAGCAGCTTATCAGTTGTGACAGCGAACTCCTATGGCTACACCTTC
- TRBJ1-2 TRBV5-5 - CASSLEQGYGYTF TGTGCCAGCAGCTTGGAACAGGGCTATGGCTACACCTTC
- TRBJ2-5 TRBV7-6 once CASSQLTGWQETQYF TGTGCCAGCAGCCAACTTACGGGGTGGCAAGAGACCCAGTACTTC
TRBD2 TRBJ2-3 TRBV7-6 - CASSLGMGLAESTDTQYF TGTGCCAGCAGCCTTGGTATGGGACTAGCGGAAAGCACAGATACGCAGTATTTT
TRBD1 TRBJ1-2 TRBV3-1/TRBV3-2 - CASSRPADRFPKGYTF TGTGCCAGCAGCCGACCCGCGGACAGGTTCCCTAAGGGCTACACCTTC
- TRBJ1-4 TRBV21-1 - CASSKGRGRPVKTNEKLFF TGTGCCAGCAGCAAGGGGAGGGGCCGCCCGGTAAAAACTAATGAAAAACTGTTTTTT
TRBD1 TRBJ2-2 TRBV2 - CASSEVRGGPMNTGELFF TGTGCCAGCAGTGAAGTAAGAGGGGGCCCCATGAACACCGGGGAGCTGTTTTTT
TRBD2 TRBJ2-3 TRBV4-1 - CASSQDGRGGTDTQYF TGCGCCAGCAGCCAAGATGGCCGGGGGGGGACAGATACGCAGTATTTT
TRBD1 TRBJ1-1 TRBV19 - CASRGQGMNTEAFF TGTGCCAGTAGGGGACAGGGGATGAACACTGAAGCTTTCTTT
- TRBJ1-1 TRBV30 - CAWTSPRQPMNTEAFF TGTGCCTGGACATCCCCGAGACAGCCGATGAACACTGAAGCTTTCTTT
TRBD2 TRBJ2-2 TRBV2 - CASVPGLSTGELFF TGTGCCAGCGTGCCGGGACTATCCACCGGGGAGCTGTTTTTT
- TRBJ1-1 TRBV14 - CASSLHLPGAGVEAFF TGTGCCAGCAGCTTACACTTACCCGGTGCGGGGGTTGAAGCTTTCTTT
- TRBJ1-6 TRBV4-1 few CASSQEGRDSSPLHF TGCGCCAGCAGCCAAGAGGGCCGGGATTCCTCACCCCTCCACTTT
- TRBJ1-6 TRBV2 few CASSGVAGKNSPLHF TGTGCCAGCAGTGGCGTCGCAGGGAAAAATTCACCCCTCCACTTT
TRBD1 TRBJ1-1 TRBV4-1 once CASSQETGGSTEAFF TGCGCCAGCAGCCAAGAGACAGGGGGCAGTACTGAAGCTTTCTTT
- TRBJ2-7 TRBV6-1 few CASSEAWDNYEQYF TGTGCCAGCAGTGAAGCTTGGGACAACTACGAGCAGTACTTC
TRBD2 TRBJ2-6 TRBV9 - CASSAVGLAGGRSSGANVLTF TGTGCCAGCAGCGCCGTGGGACTAGCGGGGGGGCGTTCCTCTGGGGCCAACGTCCTGACTTTC
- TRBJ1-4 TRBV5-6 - CASSLKRGDEKLFF TGTGCCAGCAGCTTGAAGCGGGGGGATGAAAAACTGTTTTTT
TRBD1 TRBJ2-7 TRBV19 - CASSIGQGAYEQYF TGTGCCAGTAGTATCGGGCAGGGGGCCTACGAGCAGTACTTC
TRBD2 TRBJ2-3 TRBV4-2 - CASSQGSGGADTQYF TGTGCCAGCAGCCAAGGTAGCGGGGGCGCCGATACGCAGTATTTT
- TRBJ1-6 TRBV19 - CASSLYRSDNSPLHF TGTGCCAGTAGCTTGTATCGGTCGGATAATTCACCCCTCCACTTT